The 15 T cell receptor beta chains listed next were all sequenced from one sample in a study of regulatory T cells. Primers: 52 TRBV forward and 13 TRBJ reverse. The table came from immunoSEQ multiplex PCR; TCRdb's copy has only in-frame clones and leaves some out. This table holds around 6,000 clones, roughly nine tenths found once. Study observations and caveats: In CD3G deficiency, regulatory T cells had lower Shannon diversity than autologous conventional CD4+ and control regulatory cells.

The antigens these receptors bind are not known. The sequenced sample consisted of CD4+ Tregs sorted from blood. The receptors here all came from a person aged 18 to 29 with CD3G deficiency.

The V and J genes are TRBV6-1 and TRBJ2-7, with D perhaps given as TRBD1 or TRBD2 (6 bases each). Germline values: CDR1 MNHNS, CDR2 SASEGT. V shed 5 bases and J shed 3 bases, with 11 bases lying between them. The CDR3 totals 13 residues. The CDR3 nucleotides are TGTGCCAGCAGTACTGGAGGGGGCTACGAGCAGTACTTC. It specifies CASSTGGGYEQYF.

This clone is a singleton in its sample. The CDR3 sequence is CASSLRTSGRADTQYF. The CDR3 DNA reads TGTGCCAGCAGCCTCAGGACTAGCGGGAGGGCAGATACGCAGTATTTT. The chain joins TRBV7-2 to TRBJ2-3, with TRBD2 matching 15 bases. The CDR3 is made up of 16 amino acids. V was clipped by 5 bases and J by 4 bases; unmatched bases: 4. Germline CDR1 is SGHTA and CDR2 is FQGNSA.

J is TRBJ2-7 and V is TRBV28; 8 bases match TRBD1. V shed 7 bases, J shed 1 base, and the junction held 6 bases outside the gene matches. Germline V CDR1 and CDR2: MDHEN, SYDVKM. The CDR3 contains 14 residues. The CDR3 loop is CASKGQDISYEQYF. DNA for the CDR3: TGTGCCAGCAAGGGACAGGATATATCCTACGAGCAGTACTTC.

The gene calls are TRBV28 and TRBJ2-7, with TRBD1 identical over 7 bases. This CDR3 contains 12 residues. Germline values: CDR1 MDHEN, CDR2 SYDVKM. J gave up 5 bases and V 2 bases, and 0 bases lay outside the gene matches. The CDR3, as DNA: TGTGCCAGCAGTTTACAGGGGGACGAGCAGTACTTC. Protein product: CASSLQGDEQYF. Together with reference TRBV28 and TRBJ2-7, the CDR3 gives the full variable domain: DVKVTQSSRYLVKRTGEKVFLECVQDMDHENMFWYRQDPGLGLRLIYFSYDVKMKEKGDIPEGYSVSREKKERFSLILESASTNQTSMYLCASSLQGDEQYFGPGTRLTVT.

V gene TRBV27 combines with J gene TRBJ2-2; 8 nucleotides line up with TRBD1. V lost 6 bases and J lost 4; bases outside the gene matches: 7. The CDR3 spans 15 residues. Germline CDR1 and CDR2: MNHEY and SMNVEV (reference sequence). The CDR3 nucleotides read TGTGCCAGCAGCCCCGCAGGGGGCAGCACCGGGGAGCTGTTTTTT. Protein product: CASSPAGGSTGELFF.

This clone was observed once. This rearrangement joins TRBV5-1 to TRBJ2-1; TRBD1 matches 11 bases. V shed 4 bases and J 4 bases; nucleotides not matched to a gene: 13. Germline CDR1 reads SGHRS; CDR2 reads YFSETQ. This CDR3 comprises 18 residues. Written as DNA, the CDR3 is TGCGCCAGCAGCACCGGACAGGGGGCGACCCAGGGGTACAATGAGCAGTTCTTC. Its translation: CASSTGQGATQGYNEQFF. The entire variable domain, with the rest obtained from reference TRBV5-1 and TRBJ2-1, is as follows: KAGVTQTPRYLIKTRGQQVTLSCSPISGHRSVSWYQQTPGQGLQFLFEYFSETQRNKGNFPGRFSGRQFSNSRSEMNVSTLELGDSALYLCASSTGQGATQGYNEQFFGPGTRLTVL.

J is TRBJ2-5 and V is TRBV19, with 8 positions matching TRBD1. This CDR3 region has 15 residues. From germline, CDR1 is LNHDA and CDR2 SQIVND (reference sequence). After removal of 6 bases from V and 0 bases from J, the junction contained 6 bases not matched to a gene. The CDR3 DNA follows: TGTGCCAGTAGCAGGACAGGGTTCCACCAAGAGACCCAGTACTTC. Translated, it gives CASSRTGFHQETQYF.

The chain joins TRBV6-1 to TRBJ2-7, with TRBD1 identical over 9 bases. The V segment lost 7 bases and the J segment 4 bases; nucleotides outside the gene matches: 8. CDR3 length: 14 amino acids. CDR1 is MNHNS and CDR2 is SASEGT in the germline V gene. This CDR3 reads CASNEQGARYEQYF. The CDR3 bases are TGTGCCAGCAACGAACAGGGGGCGCGATACGAGCAGTACTTC.

The V call is TRBV6-1, the J call TRBJ2-7, with D perhaps TRBD1 (6 bases). Germline V lookup: CDR1 MNHNS, CDR2 SASEGT. V was trimmed by 0 bases and J by 8 bases, leaving 8 bases between them. The CDR3 is made up of 12 amino acids. CDR3 in amino acids: CASSEARDKQYF. The CDR3 nucleotides read TGTGCCAGCAGTGAAGCAAGGGACAAGCAGTACTTC.

This chain links TRBV27 with TRBJ2-1, with 10 bases that match TRBD1. Trimming cost V 5 bases and J 9 bases; bases outside gene matches: 13. Germline assignment: CDR1 MNHEY and CDR2 SMNVEV (reference sequence). This CDR3 is 16 amino acids long. CDR3 residues: CASSRNSGTGAGEQFF. CDR3 coding DNA: TGTGCCAGCAGTCGGAATTCCGGGACAGGGGCGGGTGAGCAGTTCTTC.

J is TRBJ2-7 and V is TRBV6-1; D not certain. CDR3 size: 15 residues. Germline assignment: CDR1 MNHNS and CDR2 SASEGT. The ends were cut back, 0 bases at V and 7 bases at J, with 16 bases in the middle. This CDR3 reads CASSEAGRPIREQYF. The DNA of the CDR3 is TGTGCCAGCAGTGAAGCGGGCAGGCCCATTCGTGAGCAGTACTTC.

The rearrangement links TRBV5-1 to TRBJ2-3, with a weak D call TRBD1 (6 bases). Germline CDR1 and CDR2: SGHRS and YFSETQ. V gave up 1 base and J gave up 4 bases, with 10 bases separating them. The CDR3 length is 14 residues. CDR3 protein: CASSLWGPSDTQYF. The DNA for the CDR3 is TGCGCCAGCAGCTTGTGGGGGCCTTCAGATACGCAGTATTTT.

This clone has more than one count but fewer than ten. The chain combines TRBV6-6 with TRBJ2-7; D possibly corresponds to TRBD1 (6 bases). V lost 6 bases, J lost 5 bases, and 11 bases lay in between. From germline, CDR1 is MNHNY and CDR2 SVGAGI (reference sequence). This CDR3 spans 12 amino acids. The CDR3 DNA is TGTGCCAGCAGATCAGGGGCACACGAGCAGTACTTC. Its protein is CASRSGAHEQYF.

The rearrangement uses TRBV1 and TRBJ2-7; TRBD2, the table's D call, lacks a check against the DNA. TRBV1 is marked as a pseudogene. This CDR3 has 16 residues. The CDR3 DNA sequence: TGCACCAGCAGCCAAGCGGGGCGGGGGGTTGTATGGGAGCAGTACTTC. This gives the protein CTSSQAGRGVVWEQYF.

CDR3 in amino acids: CASTTGGYYGYTF. The CDR3 bases are TGTGCCAGCACGACAGGGGGGTACTATGGCTACACCTTC. The chain combines TRBV6-1 with TRBJ1-2, with 9 bases identical to TRBD1. Germline values: CDR1 MNHNS, CDR2 SASEGT. The CDR3 sequence is 13 residues long. The ends lost 7 bases at V and 3 bases at J; junction bases unmatched: 3.